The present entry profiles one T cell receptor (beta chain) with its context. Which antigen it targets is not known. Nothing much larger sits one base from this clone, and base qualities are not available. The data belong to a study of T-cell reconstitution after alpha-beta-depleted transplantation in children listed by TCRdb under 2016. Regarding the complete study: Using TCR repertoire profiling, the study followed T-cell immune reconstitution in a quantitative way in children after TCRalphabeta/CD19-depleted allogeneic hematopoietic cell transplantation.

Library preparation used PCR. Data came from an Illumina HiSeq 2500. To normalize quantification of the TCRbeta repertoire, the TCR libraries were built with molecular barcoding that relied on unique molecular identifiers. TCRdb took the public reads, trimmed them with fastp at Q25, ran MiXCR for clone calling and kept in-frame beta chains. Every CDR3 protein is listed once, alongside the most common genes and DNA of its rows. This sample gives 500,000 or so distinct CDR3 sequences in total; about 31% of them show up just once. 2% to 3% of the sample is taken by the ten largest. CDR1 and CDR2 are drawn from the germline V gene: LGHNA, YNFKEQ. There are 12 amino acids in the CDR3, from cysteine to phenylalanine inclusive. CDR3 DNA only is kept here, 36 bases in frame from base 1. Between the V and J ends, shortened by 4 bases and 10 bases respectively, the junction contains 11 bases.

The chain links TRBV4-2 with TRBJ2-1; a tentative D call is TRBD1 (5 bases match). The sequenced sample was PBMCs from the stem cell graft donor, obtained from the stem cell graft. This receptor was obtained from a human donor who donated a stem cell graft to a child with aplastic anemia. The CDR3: CASSRDWTEQFF. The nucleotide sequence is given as TGTGCCAGCAGCCGAGACTGGACAGAGCAGTTCTTC.